The 14 T cell receptor beta chains given below trace back to one sample, sequenced in a study of blood T cell repertoires in COVID-19. This table comes from immunoSEQ multiplex PCR, and its TCRdb copy is limited to in-frame clones, with some not included. The table lists about 130,000 clones, approximately 77% of them singletons, with roughly a fifth in the top ten. Sequenced material: peripheral blood. The source of these receptors is an elderly man with acute or convalescent COVID-19.

The chain combines TRBV2 with TRBJ1-1; D is perhaps TRBD1 (6 bases). The germline V gene has CDR1 SNHLY and CDR2 FYNNEI. CDR3 length: 14 residues. V lost 5 bases and J 5 bases, leaving 15 bases between the germline ends. CDR3 sequence reads: CASSQGFGTTEAFF. Written as DNA, the CDR3 is TGTGCCAGCAGTCAGGGGTTCGGGACAACTGAAGCTTTCTTT.

J is TRBJ1-2 and V is TRBV28; perhaps TRBD1 as D (5 bases). Per germline, CDR1 MDHEN and CDR2 SYDVKM. V was cut by 6 bases and J by 2 bases, with 13 bases left in between. The CDR3 is made up of 14 amino acids. The CDR3 DNA follows: TGTGCCAGCAGGGGGGGAGCAGAGAACTATGGCTACACCTTC. Its protein is CASRGGAENYGYTF.

This clone has just a few counts. The rearrangement links TRBV12-5 to TRBJ2-3; a possible D gene is TRBD1 (5 bases). This CDR3 has 13 amino acids. CDR1 and CDR2 (germline): LGHNT, FRNRAP. Trimming took off 7 bases at V and 6 bases at J, with 14 bases between the two ends. Here the CDR3 reads CASAEGATDTQYF. For the CDR3, the DNA is TGTGCTAGTGCTGAAGGGGCGACGGATACGCAGTATTTT.

This chain uses TRBV9 with TRBJ1-5; D is undetermined. The CDR3 spans 14 residues. Germline V lookup: CDR1 SGDLS, CDR2 YYNGEE. V lost 0 bases, J lost 10 bases, and 14 bases lay in between. CDR3 residues: CASSVDEGRFPQHF. In nucleotides, the CDR3 is TGTGCCAGCAGCGTAGACGAGGGAAGGTTTCCCCAGCATTTT.

The table lists this clone with a count of one. DNA for the CDR3: TGCGCCAGCAGCTTGGCGGTCAGGGGGACATACGAGCAGTACTTC. Translating gives CASSLAVRGTYEQYF. The genes are TRBV5-1 and TRBJ2-7; 7 positions match TRBD1. The CDR3 runs 15 residues. Losses at the gene ends were 0 bases for V and 4 bases for J; bases not matched to a gene: 7. The germline V gene has CDR1 SGHRS and CDR2 YFSETQ.

This chain uses TRBV5-1 with TRBJ1-1, with TRBD1 matching over 11 bases. Germline CDR1 is SGHRS and CDR2 is YFSETQ. Trimming removed 4 bases from V and 0 bases from J; junction bases left unmatched: 5. The CDR3 totals 16 residues. This chain's CDR3 is CASSPDRGLMNTEAFF. In nucleotides, the CDR3 is TGCGCCAGCAGCCCGGACAGGGGGCTCATGAACACTGAAGCTTTCTTT.

V is TRBV4-3 and J is TRBJ2-7; 12 positions agree with TRBD2. The germline V gene encodes CDR1 LGHNA and CDR2 YSLEER. CDR3 length: 16 residues. With 3 bases clipped from V and 5 bases from J, the junction kept 8 bases outside the gene matches. The DNA of the CDR3 is TGCGCCAGCAGCCAGGACTCTAGCGGGGGGGCCGACGAGCAGTACTTC. Translating gives CASSQDSSGGADEQYF.

V usage is TRBV2 and J usage is TRBJ1-4, with a possible D match to TRBD1 (6 bases). CDR3 size: 14 residues. V was clipped by 6 bases and J by 4 bases, with 12 bases between them. Per germline, CDR1 SNHLY and CDR2 FYNNEI. The CDR3 nucleotides are TGTGCCAGCAGCGAACAGGGCTTTAATGAAAAACTGTTTTTT. Amino acids: CASSEQGFNEKLFF.

This chain links TRBV27 with TRBJ2-3; D gene uncertain. CDR3 length: 15 amino acids. The V gene lost 5 bases and the J gene lost 1 base, with 13 bases spanning the gap. Germline CDR1 MNHEY, CDR2 SMNVEV (reference sequence). The CDR3 region has the DNA TGTGCCAGCAGTACTTCAGGTTACGGCACAGATACGCAGTATTTT. This sequence encodes CASSTSGYGTDTQYF.

This clone occurred once. The gene calls are TRBV2 and TRBJ2-5; TRBD2 matches 7 bases. The CDR3 has 15 amino acids. V dropped 5 bases and J dropped 5; count of bases not matched to a gene: 11. Germline CDR1 is SNHLY and CDR2 is FYNNEI. In DNA form, the CDR3 reads TGTGCCAGCAGTCAGGACCTGACTAGCTCGGAGACCCAGTACTTC. This translates into CASSQDLTSSETQYF.

The chain joins TRBV28 to TRBJ1-6; the match to TRBD1 covers 9 bases. The CDR3 length is 20 residues. Trimming removed 6 bases from V and 2 bases from J; junction bases left unmatched: 17. Germline V gene data show CDR1 as MDHEN and CDR2 as SYDVKM. This CDR3 reads CASSPIGTGLVRTYNSPLHF. CDR3 nucleotide sequence: TGTGCCAGCAGCCCGATAGGGACAGGGTTAGTAAGGACCTATAATTCACCCCTCCACTTT.

This clone appeared a few times. The chain carries TRBV30 and TRBJ2-2; D might be TRBD2 (5 bases). The CDR3 runs 15 residues. CDR1 is GTSNPN, CDR2 SVGIG, per germline (reference sequence). Trimming pared 5 bases from V and 5 bases from J, leaving 18 bases between. The CDR3 is CAWGLEGSMTGELFF. The CDR3 DNA is TGTGCCTGGGGGTTAGAGGGAAGTATGACCGGGGAGCTGTTTTTT.

J is TRBJ2-1 and V is TRBV5-1; D is undetermined. V shed 0 bases and J shed 7 bases, with 8 bases lying between them. There are 13 residues in the CDR3. CDR1 is SGHRS and CDR2 is YFSETQ in the germline V gene. For the CDR3, the DNA is TGCGCCAGCAGCTTGGCCCAACGGAATGAGCAGTTCTTC. This sequence encodes CASSLAQRNEQFF.

CDR3 nucleotides: TGTGCCAGCAGTACCTCAGGGGGGCCGCACAATGAGCAGTTCTTC. This translates into CASSTSGGPHNEQFF. J is TRBJ2-1 and V is TRBV6-5; D is perhaps TRBD1 (7 bases). With 5 bases removed from V and 5 bases from J, the gap between germline ends came to 16 bases. The germline CDR1 and CDR2 sequences are MNHEY and SVGAGI. The CDR3 runs to 15 residues.